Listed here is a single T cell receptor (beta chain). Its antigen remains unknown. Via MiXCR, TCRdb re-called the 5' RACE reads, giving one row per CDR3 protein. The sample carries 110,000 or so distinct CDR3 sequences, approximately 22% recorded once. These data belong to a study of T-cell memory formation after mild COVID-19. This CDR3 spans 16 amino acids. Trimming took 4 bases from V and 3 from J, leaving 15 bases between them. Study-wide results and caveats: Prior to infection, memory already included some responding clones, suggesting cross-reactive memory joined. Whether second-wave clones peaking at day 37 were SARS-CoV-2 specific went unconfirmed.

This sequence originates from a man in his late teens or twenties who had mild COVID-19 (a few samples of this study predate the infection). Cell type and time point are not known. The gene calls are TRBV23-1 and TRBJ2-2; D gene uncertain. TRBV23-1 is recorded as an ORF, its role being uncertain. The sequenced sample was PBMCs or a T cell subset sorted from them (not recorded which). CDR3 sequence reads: CASSRQETRDTGELFF. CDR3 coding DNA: TGCGCCAGCAGTCGACAAGAGACCCGGGACACCGGGGAGCTGTTTTTT.